This entry features one TCR beta chain sequence. Its specificity is unknown. These data originate in a study of blood T cells in healthy people across ages. In the study overall: Roughly one uniquely barcoded beta molecule per two T cells was captured.

The CDR3 covers 15 residues. Germline V gene data show CDR1 as SGHNT and CDR2 as YYREEE (reference sequence). With 5 bases clipped from V and 5 bases from J, the junction kept 3 bases outside the gene matches. A second about 7 to 12 cycle PCR used barcoded and J-beta primers. TCRdb used MiXCR to reprocess the 5' RACE reads, holding one entry per CDR3 protein. This repertoire shows 700,000 to 950,000 distinct CDR3 sequences, over 45% found once; its top ten account for 20% to 25%. Study-level results: The study could not conclusively compare naive and antigen-experienced cells, given its unsorted PBMCs.

The draw of peripheral blood yielded about 10 milliliters from each donor. The sequence derives from a man aged 30-40 years in good health. Sequenced: blood. The chain employs TRBV5-4 and TRBJ2-1, with 14 bases lining up with TRBD2. CDR3 in amino acids: CASRMGLAGDNEQFF. CDR3 DNA: TGTGCCAGCAGAATGGGACTAGCGGGAGACAATGAGCAGTTCTTC.